This entry describes one TCR beta chain. Through a sample-barcoded 5' primer and a J-beta primer mix, a second PCR was run for about 7 to 12 cycles. A single record per CDR3 protein comes from TCRdb applying MiXCR to the 5' RACE reads. The sample shows roughly 2 million distinct CDR3 sequences, 40% to 55% of them seen only once. This sample is part of a study of blood T cells in healthy people across ages. At the level of the study: Capture by template switching was about one barcoded beta molecule per two T cells.

The sample, roughly 9.1 milliliters of peripheral blood, was drawn from each donor. Every sample yielded at least 6.5 million isolated PBMCs. Source material: blood. This sequence originates from a woman aged 40 to 55 in good health.

The CDR3 DNA is TGTGCCAGCAGCTTAGCGCCTGAGGGGGGCCTCTTCTCCTACGAGCAGTACTTC. Its protein product is CASSLAPEGGLFSYEQYF. This chain connects TRBV6-5 to TRBJ2-7, with D perhaps TRBD1 or TRBD2 (6 bases each). Germline-derived CDR1 and CDR2 are MNHEY and SVGAGI. The CDR3 has 18 residues. Trimming removed 6 bases from V and 0 bases from J, with 24 bases in between.